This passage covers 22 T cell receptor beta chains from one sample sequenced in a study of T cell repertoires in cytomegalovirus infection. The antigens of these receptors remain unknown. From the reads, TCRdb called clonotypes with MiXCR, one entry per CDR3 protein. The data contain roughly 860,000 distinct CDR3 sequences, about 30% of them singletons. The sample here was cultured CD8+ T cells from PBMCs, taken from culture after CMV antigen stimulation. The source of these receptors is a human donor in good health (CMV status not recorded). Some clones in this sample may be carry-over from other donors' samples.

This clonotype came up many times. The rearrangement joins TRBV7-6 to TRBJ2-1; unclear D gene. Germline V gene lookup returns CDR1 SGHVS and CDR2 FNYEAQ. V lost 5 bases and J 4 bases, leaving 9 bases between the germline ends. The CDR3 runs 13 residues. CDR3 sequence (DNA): TGTGCCAGCAGCCCCGTGGGGTACAATGAGCAGTTCTTC. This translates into CASSPVGYNEQFF.

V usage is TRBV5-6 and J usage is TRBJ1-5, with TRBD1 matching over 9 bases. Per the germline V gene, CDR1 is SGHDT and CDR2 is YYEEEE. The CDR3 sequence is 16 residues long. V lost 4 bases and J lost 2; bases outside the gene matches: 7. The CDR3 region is CASSAQGAGGNQPQHF. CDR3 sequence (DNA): TGTGCCAGCAGCGCACAGGGGGCAGGGGGCAATCAGCCCCAGCATTTT.

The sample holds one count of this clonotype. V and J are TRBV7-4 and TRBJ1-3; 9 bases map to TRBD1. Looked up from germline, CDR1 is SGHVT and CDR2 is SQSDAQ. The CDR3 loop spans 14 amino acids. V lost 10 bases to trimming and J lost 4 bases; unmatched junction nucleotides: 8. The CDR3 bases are TGTGCCACCCCTCAGGACAGGGGCGGAAACACCATATATTTT. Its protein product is CATPQDRGGNTIYF.

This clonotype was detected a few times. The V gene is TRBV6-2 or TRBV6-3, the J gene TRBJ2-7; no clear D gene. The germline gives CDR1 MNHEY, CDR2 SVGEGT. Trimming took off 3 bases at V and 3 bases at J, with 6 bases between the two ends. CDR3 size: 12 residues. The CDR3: CASSYLLYEQYF. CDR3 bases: TGTGCCAGCAGTTATCTCCTCTACGAGCAGTACTTC.

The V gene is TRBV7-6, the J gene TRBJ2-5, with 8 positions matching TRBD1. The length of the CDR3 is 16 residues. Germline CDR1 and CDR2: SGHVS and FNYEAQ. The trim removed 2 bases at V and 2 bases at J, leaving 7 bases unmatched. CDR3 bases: TGTGCCAGCAGCTTATATATGGGACAGGTTCAAGAGACCCAGTACTTC. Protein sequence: CASSLYMGQVQETQYF. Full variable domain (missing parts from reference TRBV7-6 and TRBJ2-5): GAGVSQSPRYKVTKRGQDVALRCDPISGHVSLYWYRQALGQGPEFLTYFNYEAQQDKSGLPNDRFSAERPEGSISTLTIQRTEQRDSAMYRCASSLYMGQVQETQYFGPGTRLLVL.

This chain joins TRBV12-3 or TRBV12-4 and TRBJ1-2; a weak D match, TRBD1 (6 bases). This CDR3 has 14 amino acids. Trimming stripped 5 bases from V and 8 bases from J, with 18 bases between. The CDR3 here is CASSGGGGPNGYTF. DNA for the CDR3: TGTGCCAGCAGTGGGGGTGGGGGCCCAAACGGCTACACCTTC.

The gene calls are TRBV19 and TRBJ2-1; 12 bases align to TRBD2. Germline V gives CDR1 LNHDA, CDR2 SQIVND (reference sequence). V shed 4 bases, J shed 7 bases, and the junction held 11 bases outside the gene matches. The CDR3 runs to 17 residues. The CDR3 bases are TGTGCCAGTAGTACTCTCGCTAGCGGGGGGGCCGCAAATGAGCAGTTCTTC. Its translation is CASSTLASGGAANEQFF. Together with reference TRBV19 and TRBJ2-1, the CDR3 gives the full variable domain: DGGITQSPKYLFRKEGQNVTLSCEQNLNHDAMYWYRQDPGQGLRLIYYSQIVNDFQKGDIAEGYSVSREKKESFPLTVTSAQKNPTAFYLCASSTLASGGAANEQFFGPGTRLTVL.

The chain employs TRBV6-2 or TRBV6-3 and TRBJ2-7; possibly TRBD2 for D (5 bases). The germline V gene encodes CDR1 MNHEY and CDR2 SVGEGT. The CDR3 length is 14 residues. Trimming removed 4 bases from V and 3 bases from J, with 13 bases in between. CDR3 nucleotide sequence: TGTGCCAGCAGTTTGACTGGAAGCGGCTACGAGCAGTACGTC. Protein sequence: CASSLTGSGYEQYV.

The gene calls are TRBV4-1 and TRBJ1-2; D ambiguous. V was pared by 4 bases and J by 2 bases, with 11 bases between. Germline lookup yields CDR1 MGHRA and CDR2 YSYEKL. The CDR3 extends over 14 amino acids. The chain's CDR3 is CASSRGGSNYGYTF. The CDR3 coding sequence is TGCGCCAGCAGCCGGGGAGGGTCAAACTATGGCTACACCTTC.

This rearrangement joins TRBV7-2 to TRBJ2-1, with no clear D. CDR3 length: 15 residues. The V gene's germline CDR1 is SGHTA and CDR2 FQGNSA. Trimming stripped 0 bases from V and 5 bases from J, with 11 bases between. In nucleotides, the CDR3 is TGTGCCAGCAGCTTAGCTGTACCGCGGAACAATGAGCAGTTCTTC. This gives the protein CASSLAVPRNNEQFF. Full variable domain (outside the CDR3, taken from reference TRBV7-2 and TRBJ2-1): GAGVSQSPSNKVTEKGKDVELRCDPISGHTALYWYRQSLGQGLEFLIYFQGNSAPDKSGLPSDRFSAERTGGSVSTLTIQRTQQEDSAVYLCASSLAVPRNNEQFFGPGTRLTVL.

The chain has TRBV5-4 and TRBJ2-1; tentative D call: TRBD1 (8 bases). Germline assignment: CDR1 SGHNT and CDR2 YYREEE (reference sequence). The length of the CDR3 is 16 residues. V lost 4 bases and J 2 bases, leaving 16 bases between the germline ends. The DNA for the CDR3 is TGTGCCAGCAGCGGCGCACAGGGGGGGGCCTACAATGAGCAGTTCTTC. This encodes CASSGAQGGAYNEQFF.

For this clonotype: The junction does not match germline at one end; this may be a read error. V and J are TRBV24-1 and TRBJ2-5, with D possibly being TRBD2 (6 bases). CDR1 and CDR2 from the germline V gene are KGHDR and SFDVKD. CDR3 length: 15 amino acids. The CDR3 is CATNDFGGAQETQYF. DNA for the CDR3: TGTGCCACCAATGATTTTGGAGGGGCGCAAGAGACCCAGTACTTC.

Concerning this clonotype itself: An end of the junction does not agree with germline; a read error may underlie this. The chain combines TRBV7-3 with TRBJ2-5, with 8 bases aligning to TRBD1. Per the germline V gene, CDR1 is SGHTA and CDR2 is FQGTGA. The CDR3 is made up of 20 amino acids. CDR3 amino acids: CVSRGVTGQGDRGYQETQYF. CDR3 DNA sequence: TGTGTCAGCAGGGGTGTCACCGGACAGGGAGACCGGGGGTACCAAGAGACCCAGTACTTC. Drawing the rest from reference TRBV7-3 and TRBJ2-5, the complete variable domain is GAGVSQTPSNKVTEKGKYVELRCDPISGHTALYWYRQSLGQGPEFLIYFQGTGAADDSGLPNDRFFAVRPEGSVSTLKIQRTERGDSAVYLCVSRGVTGQGDRGYQETQYFGPGTRLLVL.

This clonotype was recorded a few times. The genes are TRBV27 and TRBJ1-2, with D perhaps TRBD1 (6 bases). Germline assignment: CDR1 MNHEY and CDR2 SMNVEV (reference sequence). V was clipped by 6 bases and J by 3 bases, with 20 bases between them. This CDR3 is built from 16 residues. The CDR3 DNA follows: TGTGCCAGCAGGGCCTCTCCCGGGGGCGATTACTATGGCTACACCTTC. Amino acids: CASRASPGGDYYGYTF.

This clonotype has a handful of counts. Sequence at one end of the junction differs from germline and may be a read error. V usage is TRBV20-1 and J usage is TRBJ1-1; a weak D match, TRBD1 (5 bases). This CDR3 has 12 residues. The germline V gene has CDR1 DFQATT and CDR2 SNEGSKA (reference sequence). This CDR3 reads CSAREGLTEAFF. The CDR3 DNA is TGCAGTGCAAGAGAGGGGCTCACTGAAGCTTTCTTT.

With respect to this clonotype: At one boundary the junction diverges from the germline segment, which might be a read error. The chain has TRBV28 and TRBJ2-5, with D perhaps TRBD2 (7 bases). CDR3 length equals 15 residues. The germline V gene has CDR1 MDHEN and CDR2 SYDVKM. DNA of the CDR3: TGTGTCAGCAGTCTCGGGGGGCCCCACCAAGAGACCCAGTACTTC. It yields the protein CVSSLGGPHQETQYF.

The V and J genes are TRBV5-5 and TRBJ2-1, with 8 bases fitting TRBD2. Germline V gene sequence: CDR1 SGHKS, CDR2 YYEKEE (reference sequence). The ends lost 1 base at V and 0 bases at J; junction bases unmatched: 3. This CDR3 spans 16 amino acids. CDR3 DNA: TGTGCCAGCAGCTTGTGGGCGGGGGGCTCCTACAATGAGCAGTTCTTC. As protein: CASSLWAGGSYNEQFF.

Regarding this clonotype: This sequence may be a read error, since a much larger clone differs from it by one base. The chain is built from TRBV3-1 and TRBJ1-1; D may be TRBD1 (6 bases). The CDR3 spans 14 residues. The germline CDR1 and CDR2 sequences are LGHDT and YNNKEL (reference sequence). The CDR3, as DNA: TGTGCCAGCAGGCAGACAGGCATGAACGCTGAAGCTTTCTTT. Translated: CASRQTGMNAEAFF.

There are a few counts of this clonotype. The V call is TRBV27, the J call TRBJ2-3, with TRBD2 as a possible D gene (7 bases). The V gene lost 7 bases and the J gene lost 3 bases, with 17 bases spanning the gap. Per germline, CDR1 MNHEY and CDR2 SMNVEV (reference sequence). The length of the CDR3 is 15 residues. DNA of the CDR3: TGTGCCAGCAACGAAGGGGGGGGGCCTACAGATACGCAGTATTTT. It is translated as CASNEGGGPTDTQYF.

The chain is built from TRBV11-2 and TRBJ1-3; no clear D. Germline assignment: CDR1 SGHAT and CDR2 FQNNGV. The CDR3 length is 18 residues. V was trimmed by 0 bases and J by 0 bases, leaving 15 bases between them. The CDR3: CASSLDPGSFNSGNTIYF. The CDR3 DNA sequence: TGTGCCAGCAGCTTAGATCCGGGCAGTTTTAACTCTGGAAACACCATATATTTT.

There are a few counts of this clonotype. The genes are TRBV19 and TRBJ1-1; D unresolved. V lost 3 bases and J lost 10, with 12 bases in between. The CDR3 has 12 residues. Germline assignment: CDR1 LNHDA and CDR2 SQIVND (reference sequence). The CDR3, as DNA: TGTGCCAGTAGTATCGTTGGGCGGGGAGCTTTCTTT. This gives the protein CASSIVGRGAFF.

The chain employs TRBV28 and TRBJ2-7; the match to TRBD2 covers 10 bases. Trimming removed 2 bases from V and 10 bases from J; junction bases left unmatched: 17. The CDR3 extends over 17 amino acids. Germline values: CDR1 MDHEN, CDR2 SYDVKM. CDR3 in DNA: TGTGCCAGCAGTTTAAGGAGCGGGGGGGCCCTTGGAAAGTACCAGTACGTC. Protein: CASSLRSGGALGKYQYV.